This is a list of T cell receptor beta chains from one sample in a study of T cell responses to AZD1222 COVID-19 vaccine. Only in-frame clones appear in the TCRdb table, and some are missing; sequencing was by immunoSEQ multiplex PCR. The sample carries more than 15,000 clones, 84% recorded once. The material sequenced was peripheral blood, taken 28 days after the second AZD1222 dose. These receptor sequences come from an adult who received the AZD1222 COVID-19 vaccine. Both conserved end residues are part of each CDR3. The order of the fields is clone size, V gene, CDR3 protein. Expanded clones get a size class; other rows say once, few or many, or leave the size out.

clone size: once; V gene: TRBV5-1; CDR3 protein: CASSFGQGANIQETQYF
clone size: few; V gene: TRBV28; CDR3 protein: CASSFTSGTDNEQFF
clone size: .; V gene: TRBV28; CDR3 protein: CASRRASVSTGELFF
clone size: .; V gene: TRBV11-3; CDR3 protein: CASIGGDSSSEQYF
clone size: .; V gene: TRBV20-1; CDR3 protein: CSASDRGAKNIQYF
clone size: .; V gene: TRBV19; CDR3 protein: CASSLSARAPYEQYF
clone size: .; V gene: TRBV2; CDR3 protein: CASSETTKSNYGYTF
clone size: .; V gene: TRBV7-8; CDR3 protein: CASSDRTYYEQYF
clone size: .; V gene: TRBV6-5; CDR3 protein: CASRDNNYGYTF
clone size: .; V gene: TRBV6-5; CDR3 protein: CASSANRGNQPQHF
clone size: once; V gene: TRBV3-1/TRBV3-2; CDR3 protein: CASSQVSTAFYGYTF
clone size: .; V gene: TRBV2; CDR3 protein: CASNPVGTDTQYF
clone size: .; V gene: TRBV11-2; CDR3 protein: CASRHFTDNEQFF
clone size: .; V gene: TRBV7-9; CDR3 protein: CASSFGGRRRISGNTIYF
clone size: .; V gene: TRBV4-3; CDR3 protein: CASSQASVGALSSSDNSPLHF
clone size: .; V gene: TRBV14; CDR3 protein: CASSHELAGRYTGELFF
clone size: once; V gene: TRBV30; CDR3 protein: CAWSVTPGSNQPQHF
clone size: .; V gene: TRBV27; CDR3 protein: CASSLVTSGRSPLGNEQFF
clone size: medium-sized; V gene: TRBV11-3; CDR3 protein: CASSARTDRVGYTF
clone size: .; V gene: TRBV6-5; CDR3 protein: CASRSDSLVVHEQFF
clone size: few; V gene: TRBV6-5; CDR3 protein: CASRREWNTGELFF
clone size: .; V gene: TRBV19; CDR3 protein: CASRQGNYGYTF
clone size: .; V gene: TRBV5-4; CDR3 protein: CASSPGQGASTGELFF